The clone carrying this T cell receptor beta chain was picked up a small number of times. The sample comes from a study of identical twins. One entry per CDR3 protein, called by TCRdb with MiXCR from the 5' RACE reads. The repertoire holds 1.5 million or so distinct CDR3 sequences, with around 33% as singletons. Trimming shortened V by 0 bases and J by 2 bases, and 11 bases separated the two germline ends. CDR3 length: 15 residues. CDR1 is SGDLS and CDR2 is YYNGEE in the germline V gene. This clonotype was sampled from a newborn girl in good health. The sequenced material came from cord blood. This chain uses TRBV9 with TRBJ1-2, with D perhaps TRBD1 (5 bases). The DNA of the CDR3 is TGTGCCAGCAGCGTAGTGCAGGGCGGAAACTATGGCTACACCTTC. The encoded protein is CASSVVQGGNYGYTF.